This record covers a single TCR beta chain. Antigen: not known. Since the CDR3 does not end with the conserved phenylalanine or tryptophan, this likely comes from a read error. Researchers made TCR beta libraries by using iRepertoire HTBI primers and running Arm-PCR on CDR3 regions. TCRdb reanalysed the multiplex PCR reads using MiXCR and keeps one entry per CDR3 protein. This repertoire shows approximately 400,000 distinct CDR3 sequences, under 15% found once; its top ten account for about a sixth. The data were obtained in a study of regulatory T cells in long-lasting Graves disease. The sample's time point: newly diagnosed GD, antithyroid drugs for less than 3 months. The TCR library was made from RNA extracted from PBMCs. General study points: Analysis covered peripheral blood alone, not thyroid tissue.

Trimming stripped 2 bases from V and 5 bases from J, with 26 bases between. The CDR3 runs to 19 residues. The germline gives CDR1 SGHRS, CDR2 YFSETQ. In addition, the sample was reused for a study of T cells in Graves' hyperthyroidism and ophthalmopathy.

The receptor was isolated from a woman aged 25 to 39 with Graves disease. The source was peripheral blood mononuclear cells (PBMCs), collected at new diagnosis, from a patient treated with antithyroid drugs. This chain joins TRBV5-1 and TRBJ2-1; a weak D match, TRBD2 (6 bases). The CDR3 reads CASSFVSSLLATANNEQFS. The CDR3 bases are TGCGCCAGCAGCTTCGTTTCCTCCCTTCTAGCGACAGCCAACAATGAGCAGTTCTCC.